This T cell receptor beta chain is from a study of PD-L1 blockade in urothelial cancer. About the research overall: The study started patients on atezolizumab around 2014, giving 1,200 mg intravenously every 3 weeks. Individuals in the cohort had been given 0 to 3 earlier chemotherapy regimens. Each blood sample yielded a median of about 130,000 T cells.

Sequencing used immunoSEQ multiplex PCR; TCRdb keeps in-frame clones, though not all of them. The sample contains roughly 47,000 clones, 70% to 80% of which appear only once. Time point noted: pretreatment peripheral blood. This clone appeared a single time. Specimen: PBMCs, collected around atezolizumab (anti-PD-L1) treatment. This clonotype was obtained from a man between 70 and 80 years old with urothelial cancer.

The CDR3 DNA sequence: TGTGCCATCAGGGAAGGATTGGGTGACTGGAACACTGAAGCTTTCTTT. Amino acids: CAIREGLGDWNTEAFF. This chain uses TRBV10-3 with TRBJ1-1; unclear D gene. This CDR3 region has 16 residues. Germline loops: CDR1 ENHRY, CDR2 SYGVKD. The ends were cut back, 6 bases at V and 1 base at J, with 18 bases in the middle.